This T cell receptor beta chain was sequenced for a study of cytomegalovirus exposure and HLA in healthy donors. Study-level results: More than 15,000 TCR beta sequences were associated with HLA alleles at 0.05 false discovery rate in a later analysis. Exclusion applied to some V segments, including TRBV6-2 and TRBV6-3, as they were indistinguishable.

A multiplex PCR was run with 60 Vbeta primers and 13 Jbeta primers. Produced via immunoSEQ multiplex PCR; TCRdb's table is partial and in-frame only. The sample has 150,000 to 200,000 clones; roughly 85% are singletons. V lost 7 bases and J lost 10; bases outside the gene matches: 7. The CDR3 covers 15 residues. CDR1 is MDHEN, CDR2 SYDVKM, per germline. With regard to this clone: The antigen remains undetermined.

The J gene is TRBJ2-1, the V gene TRBV28; 16 bases line up with TRBD2. The receptor's source is a woman aged 50 to 60 in good health and CMV-seronegative. The sample was PBMCs. The CDR3 DNA reads as TGTGCCAGCACAGGGACTAGCGGGGGGGGGAGGGAGCAGTTCTTC. Its protein is CASTGTSGGGREQFF.